The subject of this entry is one TCR beta chain. Its antigen is still unknown. Profiled with immunoSEQ multiplex PCR; TCRdb holds only in-frame clones, not every one. The data contain some 1.5 million clones, approximately 97% of them singletons. Trimming removed 2 bases from V and 8 bases from J; junction bases left unmatched: 8. Germline lookup yields CDR1 MNHEY and CDR2 SVGAGI. This CDR3 is built from 14 residues. The data stem from a study of shared clonotypes between healthy human individuals. Broader study findings: Roughly 5.3% of naive CD4 clonotypes were common to several donors. Large sequencing depth failed to make sorted-subset sequencing complete, rarefaction showed.

This clonotype was sampled from a man younger than 40 in good health. The genes are TRBV6-5 and TRBJ1-2; 7 bases fit TRBD1. Input material: naive CD4+ T cells sorted from blood. Documented subset: CD45RA+ positively selected. The CDR3: CASSYRRDREGYTF. CDR3 bases: TGTGCCAGCAGTTACCGTCGAGACAGGGAGGGCTACACCTTC.